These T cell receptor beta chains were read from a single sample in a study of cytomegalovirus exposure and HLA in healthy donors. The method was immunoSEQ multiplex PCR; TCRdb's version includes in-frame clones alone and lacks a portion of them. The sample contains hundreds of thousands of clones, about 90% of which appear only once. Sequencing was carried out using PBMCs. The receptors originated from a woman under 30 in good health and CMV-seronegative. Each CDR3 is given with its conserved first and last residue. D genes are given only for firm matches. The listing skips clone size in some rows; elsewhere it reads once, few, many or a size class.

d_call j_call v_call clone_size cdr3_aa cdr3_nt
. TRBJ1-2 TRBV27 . CASSLWGGGGYTF TGTGCCAGCAGTTTATGGGGGGGCGGTGGCTACACCTTC
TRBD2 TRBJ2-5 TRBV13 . CASSSPLTSGGETQYF TGTGCCAGCAGCTCACCCCTGACTAGCGGGGGGGAGACCCAGTACTTC
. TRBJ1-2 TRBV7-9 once CASSLISAAGSYGYTF TGTGCCAGCAGCTTAATTTCCGCCGCAGGTTCCTATGGCTACACCTTC
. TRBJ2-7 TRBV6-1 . CASSDLQAGTRVTEQYF TGTGCCAGCAGTGACCTTCAAGCCGGGACAAGGGTTACCGAGCAGTACTTC
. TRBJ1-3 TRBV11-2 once CASKVGHSSGNTIYF TGTGCCAGCAAGGTGGGACATTCCTCTGGAAACACCATATATTTT
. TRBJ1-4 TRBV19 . CASSLGGGTTNEKLFF TGTGCCAGTAGTCTCGGGGGGGGCACAACTAATGAAAAACTGTTTTTT
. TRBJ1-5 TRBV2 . CASSEGGDQPQHF TGTGCCAGCAGTGAAGGGGGGGATCAGCCCCAGCATTTT
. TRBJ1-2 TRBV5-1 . CASSLGQSYGYTF TGCGCCAGCAGCTTGGGACAGAGTTATGGCTACACCTTC
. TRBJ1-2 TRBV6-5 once CASSRDIETHGYTF TGTGCCAGCAGCAGGGACATAGAGACCCATGGCTACACCTTC
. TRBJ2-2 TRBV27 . CASRGSGELFF TGTGCCAGCCGAGGTTCCGGGGAGCTGTTTTTT
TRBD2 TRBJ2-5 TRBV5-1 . CASSLKASGETQYF TGCGCCAGCAGCTTGAAGGCTAGCGGGGAGACCCAGTACTTC
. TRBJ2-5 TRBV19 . CASSIGGLQETQYF TGTGCCAGTAGTATAGGAGGGCTCCAAGAGACCCAGTACTTC
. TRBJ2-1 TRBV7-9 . CASSLSGSGYNEQFF TGTGCCAGCAGCTTATCAGGGTCCGGCTACAATGAGCAGTTCTTC
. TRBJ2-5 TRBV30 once CAWTPEGTQYF TGTGCCTGGACCCCGGAGGGGACCCAGTACTTC
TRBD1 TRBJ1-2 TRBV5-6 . CASISWRGGQGARNYGYTF TGTGCCAGCATCTCCTGGCGGGGGGGACAGGGGGCTCGAAACTATGGCTACACCTTC
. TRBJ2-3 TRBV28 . CASSPRGGTDTQYF TGTGCCAGCAGCCCCCGGGGAGGCACAGATACGCAGTATTTT
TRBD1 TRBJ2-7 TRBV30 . CARGQGLSYEQYF TGTGCCCGTGGACAGGGCCTATCCTACGAGCAGTACTTC
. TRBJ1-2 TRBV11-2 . CASSLARTDRLSTF TGTGCCAGCAGCTTAGCGCGGACAGACCGTCTTAGCACCTTC
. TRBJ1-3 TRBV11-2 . CASSRQVSGNTIYF TGTGCCAGCAGCAGACAGGTCTCTGGAAACACCATATATTTT